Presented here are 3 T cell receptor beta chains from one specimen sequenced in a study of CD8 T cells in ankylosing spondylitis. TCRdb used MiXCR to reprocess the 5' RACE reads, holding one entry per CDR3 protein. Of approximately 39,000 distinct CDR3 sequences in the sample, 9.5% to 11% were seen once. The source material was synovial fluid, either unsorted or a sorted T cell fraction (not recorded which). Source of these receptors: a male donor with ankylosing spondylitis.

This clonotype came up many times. CDR3 amino acids: CASHGNTEAFF. CDR3 DNA: TGTGCCAGCCATGGGAACACTGAAGCTTTCTTT. The chain uses TRBV2 and TRBJ1-1; D gene ambiguous. This CDR3 comprises 11 residues. Looked up from germline, CDR1 is SNHLY and CDR2 is FYNNEI. V lost 8 bases and J 1 base, leaving 5 bases between the germline ends. The full variable domain, rest sourced from reference TRBV2 and TRBJ1-1, is EPEVTQTPSHQVTQMGQEVILRCVPISNHLYFYWYRQILGQKVEFLVSFYNNEISEKSEIFDDQFSVERPDGSNFTLKIRSTKLEDSAMYFCASHGNTEAFFGQGTRLTVV.

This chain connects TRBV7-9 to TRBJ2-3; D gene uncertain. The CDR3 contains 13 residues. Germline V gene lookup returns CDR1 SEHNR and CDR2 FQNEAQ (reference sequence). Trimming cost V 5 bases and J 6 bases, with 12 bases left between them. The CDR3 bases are TGTGCCAGCAGCCCCTCGGCCGGTGATACGCAGTATTTT. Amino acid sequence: CASSPSAGDTQYF.

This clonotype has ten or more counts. Here the CDR3 reads CASSLGTRGYNEQFF. Written as DNA, the CDR3 is TGTGCCAGCAGTTTAGGGACGAGGGGGTACAATGAGCAGTTCTTC. The V gene is TRBV27, the J gene TRBJ2-1; tentative D call: TRBD1 (6 bases). Germline assignment: CDR1 MNHEY and CDR2 SMNVEV (reference sequence). The V end lost 2 bases, the J end lost 4 bases, and 12 bases lay between the germline ends. The CDR3 has 15 residues.